This TCR beta chain comes out of a study of beta chain features in type 1 diabetes. What was sequenced were expressed TCRB transcripts, since all of the isolated RNA had been reverse transcribed. The method was immunoSEQ multiplex PCR; TCRdb's version includes in-frame clones alone and lacks a portion of them. In the table there are 150,000 to 200,000 clones, roughly 8% of which are singletons. Every donor had blood drawn once into heparin, approximately 110 mL on average. There are a few counts of this clone. The antigen remains undetermined. Other nucleotide sequences from this sample produce the same CDR3. This CDR3 region has 11 residues. V lost 5 bases and J 2 bases, leaving 4 bases between the germline ends. Germline values: CDR1 SGHRS, CDR2 YFSETQ. Overall study findings and caveats: Among all four CD4+ subsets, Type 1 diabetes patients had TCRB CDR3s that were moderately but significantly shorter.

The chain uses TRBV5-1 and TRBJ2-5; D unresolved. The specimen was central memory CD4+ T cells from blood. The clonotype originates from a woman aged 18-29 years with type 1 diabetes. Written as DNA, the CDR3 is TGCGCCAGCAGATCACAAGAGACCCAGTACTTC. This translates into CASRSQETQYF.